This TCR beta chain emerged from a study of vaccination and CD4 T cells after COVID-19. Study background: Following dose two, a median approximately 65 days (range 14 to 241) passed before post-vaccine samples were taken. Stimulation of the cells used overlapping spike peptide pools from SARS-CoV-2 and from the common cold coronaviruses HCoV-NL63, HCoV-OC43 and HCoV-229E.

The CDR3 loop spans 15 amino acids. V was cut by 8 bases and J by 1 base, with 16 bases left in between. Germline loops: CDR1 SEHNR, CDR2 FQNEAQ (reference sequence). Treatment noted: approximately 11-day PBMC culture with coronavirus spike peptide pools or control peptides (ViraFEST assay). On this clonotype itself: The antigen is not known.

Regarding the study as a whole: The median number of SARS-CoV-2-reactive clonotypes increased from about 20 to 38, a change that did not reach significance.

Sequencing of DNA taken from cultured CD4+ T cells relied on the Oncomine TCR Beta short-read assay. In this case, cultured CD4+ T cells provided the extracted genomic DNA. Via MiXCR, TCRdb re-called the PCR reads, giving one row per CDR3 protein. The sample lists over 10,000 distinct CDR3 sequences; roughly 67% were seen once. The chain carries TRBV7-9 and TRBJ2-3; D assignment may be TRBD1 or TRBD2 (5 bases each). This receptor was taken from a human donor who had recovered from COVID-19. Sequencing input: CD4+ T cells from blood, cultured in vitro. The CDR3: CASSDEGRGTDTQYF. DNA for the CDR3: TGTGCCAGCTCGGATGAGGGCAGGGGCACAGATACGCAGTATTTT.